Below are 27 T cell receptor beta chains sequenced from a single sample in a study of T cells in Graves' hyperthyroidism and ophthalmopathy. RNA transcripts were the template for amplifying TCR beta CDR3 regions. Researchers ran a first-round RT-PCR on the TCR CDR3 using the HTBI primer set. TCRdb ran MiXCR on the multiplex PCR reads and lists one entry per CDR3 protein. The sample lists roughly 330,000 distinct CDR3 sequences; approximately 16% were seen once. The specimen sequenced was blood. These receptors all come from a man aged 25 to 40 with Graves' hyperthyroidism.

This clonotype was seen only a few times. This chain joins TRBV5-1 and TRBJ2-7; 11 nucleotides agree with TRBD1. Germline V gene lookup returns CDR1 SGHRS and CDR2 YFSETQ. J gave up 2 bases and V 4 bases, and 5 bases lay outside the gene matches. This CDR3 region has 15 residues. Here the CDR3 reads CASSPGQGDTYEQYF. CDR3 DNA sequence: TGCGCCAGCAGCCCGGGACAGGGGGACACCTACGAGCAGTACTTC.

There are many counts of this clonotype. This sequence joins TRBV6-5 and TRBJ2-1; D gene uncertain. V lost 5 bases, J lost 0 bases, and 14 bases lay in between. CDR1 is MNHEY, CDR2 SVGAGI, per germline. The length of the CDR3 is 16 residues. In DNA, the CDR3 is TGTGCCAGCAGTACTCGCGGCGGCTTCTCCTACAATGAGCAGTTCTTC. Residues: CASSTRGGFSYNEQFF.

As regards this clonotype: Being one base from a much bigger clone, this may be a read error. The chain has TRBV3-1 and TRBJ2-7; 7 bases line up with TRBD1. Germline CDR1 LGHDT, CDR2 YNNKEL (reference sequence). CDR3 length: 14 amino acids. CDR3 protein: CASSQLGTAYEPYF. DNA of the CDR3: TGTGCCAGCAGCCAGTTAGGGACAGCCTACGAGCCGTACTTC.

This clonotype occurred a few times. The rearrangement joins TRBV7-8 to TRBJ1-1; 12 bases are shared with TRBD1. J lost 8 bases, V lost 6 bases, and 7 bases had no gene match. CDR3 length equals 14 residues. The V gene's germline CDR1 is SGHVS and CDR2 FQNEAQ. DNA of the CDR3: TGTGCCAGCAGAGTCCGGGACAGGGGGCCCGAAGCTTTCTTT. Protein: CASRVRDRGPEAFF.

J is TRBJ1-3 and V is TRBV9; D possibly corresponds to TRBD1 (6 bases). CDR3 length: 16 amino acids. Trimming cost V 6 bases and J 4 bases, with 20 bases left between them. Germline V CDR1 and CDR2: SGDLS, YYNGEE. For the CDR3, the DNA is TGTGCCAGCACCGCGGGGGGCAGTTCCTTGGGAAACACCATATATTTT. It specifies CASTAGGSSLGNTIYF.

The chain couples TRBV7-9 to TRBJ2-5; maybe TRBD2 (7 bases). Trimming stripped 5 bases from V and 4 bases from J, with 29 bases between. CDR3 length: 19 residues. The germline CDR1 and CDR2 sequences are SEHNR and FQNEAQ (reference sequence). The CDR3 loop reads CASSARGGLGVYVGETQYF. Written as DNA, the CDR3 is TGTGCCAGCAGCGCTAGGGGGGGTTTAGGGGTGTACGTTGGAGAGACCCAGTACTTC.

The rearrangement links TRBV20-1 to TRBJ2-7, with a weak D call TRBD1 (6 bases). The CDR3 runs to 14 residues. Trimming removed 5 bases from V and 1 base from J, with 15 bases in between. Per the germline V gene, CDR1 is DFQATT and CDR2 is SNEGSKA (reference sequence). This CDR3 reads CSAVGQGFSYEQYF. Here the CDR3 DNA reads TGCAGTGCTGTAGGGCAGGGGTTTTCCTACGAGCAGTACTTC.

This clonotype was found many times. V gene TRBV15 combines with J gene TRBJ2-1; the match to TRBD1 covers 8 bases. The CDR3 is made up of 15 amino acids. Germline V lookup: CDR1 LNHNV, CDR2 YYDKDF (reference sequence). V lost 4 bases, J lost 5 bases, and 7 bases stayed unmatched. The CDR3: CATSMRTGRNNEQFF. CDR3 DNA sequence: TGTGCCACCAGCATGAGGACAGGGAGGAACAATGAGCAGTTCTTC.

The chain combines TRBV5-4 with TRBJ2-7; TRBD1 agrees at 12 bases. This CDR3 region has 14 residues. The junction had 6 bases not matched to a gene; V was cut back by 4 bases and J by 7 bases. The V gene's germline CDR1 is SGHNT and CDR2 YYREEE (reference sequence). The CDR3 DNA is TGTGCCAGCAGCCGGGGACAGGGGGCGTGGGAGCAGTACTTC. Translated: CASSRGQGAWEQYF.

This clonotype was seen repeatedly, ten times or more. This chain uses TRBV6-1 with TRBJ2-7; the D is unclear. The CDR3 is 16 residues long. Trimming took 5 bases from V and 0 from J, leaving 17 bases between them. Germline CDR1 is MNHNS and CDR2 is SASEGT. DNA of the CDR3: TGTGCCAGCAGTCCCCTCGTAGGAGATAGCTCCTACGAGCAGTACTTC. This encodes CASSPLVGDSSYEQYF.

The genes are TRBV2 and TRBJ1-2; 8 bases fit TRBD1. CDR1 and CDR2 (germline): SNHLY, FYNNEI. V trimming: 1 base; J trimming: 6 bases; junction bases outside the gene matches: 1. The CDR3 totals 13 residues. The CDR3 reads CASSEDRGDGYTF. The CDR3 nucleotides are TGTGCCAGCAGTGAAGACAGGGGGGATGGCTACACCTTC.

This clonotype was picked up many times. The rearrangement uses TRBV28 and TRBJ2-1, with 10 bases aligning to TRBD1. Germline CDR1 MDHEN, CDR2 SYDVKM. The CDR3 contains 12 residues. After removal of 8 bases from V and 5 bases from J, the junction contained 0 bases not matched to a gene. Here the CDR3 DNA reads TGTGCCAGCGGGACAGGGGACAATGAGCAGTTCTTC. As protein: CASGTGDNEQFF. The variable domain in full, with the rest retrieved from reference TRBV28 and TRBJ2-1, is DVKVTQSSRYLVKRTGEKVFLECVQDMDHENMFWYRQDPGLGLRLIYFSYDVKMKEKGDIPEGYSVSREKKERFSLILESASTNQTSMYLCASGTGDNEQFFGPGTRLTVL.

This clonotype appeared many times. The genes are TRBV2 and TRBJ1-1; possible D gene TRBD1, 5 bases. The CDR3 extends over 15 amino acids. Germline CDR1 reads SNHLY; CDR2 reads FYNNEI. V dropped 5 bases and J dropped 5 bases, with 18 bases sitting between them. For the CDR3, the DNA is TGTGCCAGCAGTAATCGCAGGGATTGGAAAACTGAAGCTTTCTTT. This gives the protein CASSNRRDWKTEAFF.

J is TRBJ1-3 and V is TRBV29-1; D not resolved. The V gene lost 2 bases and the J gene lost 0 bases, with 2 bases spanning the gap. Germline CDR1 reads SQVTM; CDR2 reads ANQGSEA. The CDR3 consists of 12 residues. CDR3 nucleotide sequence: TGCAGCGTTGAAAGCTCTGGAAACACCATATATTTT. Amino acid sequence: CSVESSGNTIYF.

A few counts support this clonotype. V is TRBV28 and J is TRBJ2-5; 9 bases line up with TRBD1. From germline, CDR1 is MDHEN and CDR2 SYDVKM. Trimming at V came to 6 bases and at J to 1 base, leaving 9 bases not matched to a gene. The CDR3 runs 16 residues. CDR3 in DNA: TGTGCCAGCAGCCTGAGGACAGGGGCGATCCAAGAGACCCAGTACTTC. This codes for CASSLRTGAIQETQYF. The full variable domain, completed using reference TRBV28 and TRBJ2-5, is DVKVTQSSRYLVKRTGEKVFLECVQDMDHENMFWYRQDPGLGLRLIYFSYDVKMKEKGDIPEGYSVSREKKERFSLILESASTNQTSMYLCASSLRTGAIQETQYFGPGTRLLVL.

V usage is TRBV3-1 and J usage is TRBJ2-2, with D maybe TRBD2 (5 bases). V lost 2 bases to trimming and J lost 2 bases, with 12 bases between them. CDR1 and CDR2 from the germline V gene are LGHDT and YNNKEL (reference sequence). The CDR3 has 16 amino acids. CDR3 amino acids: CASSQMGVRNTGELFF. As DNA, the CDR3 is TGTGCCAGCAGCCAAATGGGAGTACGAAACACCGGGGAGCTGTTTTTT.

V is TRBV7-9 and J is TRBJ2-1, with D uncertain. The CDR3 contains 13 residues. Germline-derived CDR1 and CDR2 are SEHNR and FQNEAQ (reference sequence). Trimming removed 5 bases at V and 8 bases at J, with 13 bases between. DNA of the CDR3: TGTGCCAGCAGCCCTCCCGGTTGGGATGAGCAGTTCTTC. Its translation is CASSPPGWDEQFF.

This clonotype was detected ten times or more. This rearrangement joins TRBV11-2 to TRBJ2-1; 7 positions agree with TRBD2. Germline trimming cut 4 bases from V and 4 bases from J; bases unmatched to any gene: 7. This CDR3 region has 15 residues. CDR1 is SGHAT and CDR2 is FQNNGV in the germline V gene. CDR3 DNA sequence: TGTGCCAGCAGCTACGAGGGAGGGGCGTACAATGAGCAGTTCTTC. This gives the protein CASSYEGGAYNEQFF.

The chain recombines TRBV30 with TRBJ2-7; 7 bases are shared with TRBD2. Unmatched junction bases numbered 7, after V lost 2 bases and J lost 3 bases. The CDR3 contains 14 residues. Germline values: CDR1 GTSNPN, CDR2 SVGIG (reference sequence). CDR3 coding DNA: TGTGCCTGGAGTTCAGGGCGGGGGTACTACGAGCAGTACTTC. It yields the protein CAWSSGRGYYEQYF.

This clonotype was found a few times. CDR3 region: CASSRLMGTSGAGDTQYF. CDR3 nucleotide sequence: TGTGCCAGCTCACGCCTAATGGGGACTAGCGGAGCCGGTGATACGCAGTATTTT. The chain is built from TRBV18 and TRBJ2-3, with TRBD2 identical over 11 bases. Germline lookup yields CDR1 KGHSH and CDR2 LQKENI. The length of the CDR3 is 18 residues. Germline trimming cut 4 bases from V and 6 bases from J; bases unmatched to any gene: 15.

This clonotype was seen repeatedly, ten times or more. This chain joins TRBV3-1 and TRBJ1-2; D is ambiguous. There are 13 residues in the CDR3. Germline values: CDR1 LGHDT, CDR2 YNNKEL (reference sequence). Trimming removed 7 bases at V and 7 bases at J, with 16 bases between. The CDR3 DNA reads as TGTGCCAGCAACAACTTTAATTCCCGTGGCTACACCTTC. Protein: CASNNFNSRGYTF.

Notes on this clonotype: A much bigger clone sits one base away, suggesting this may be a read error. The chain is built from TRBV20-1 and TRBJ1-6; TRBD1 might be the D (5 bases). The CDR3 contains 15 residues. Germline lookup yields CDR1 DFQATT and CDR2 SNEGSKA (reference sequence). The CDR3 protein is CSARGDGGENSPPHF. In nucleotides, the CDR3 is TGCAGTGCTAGGGGGGACGGCGGCGAGAATTCACCCCCCCACTTT.

This clonotype was found many times. In nucleotides, the CDR3 is TGTGCCAGCAGCCCCGACCAAAACATTCAGTACTTC. Translation gives CASSPDQNIQYF. The V gene is TRBV7-2, the J gene TRBJ2-4, with D unresolved. The germline V gene encodes CDR1 SGHTA and CDR2 FQGNSA. V was clipped by 5 bases and J by 5 bases, with 7 bases between them. The CDR3 runs 12 residues.

In DNA form, the CDR3 reads TGTGCCAGCAGTCCCGCCTCAGGGGTCTGGCATTCACCCCTCCACTTT. Its protein is CASSPASGVWHSPLHF. This sequence joins TRBV28 and TRBJ1-6; a possible D gene is TRBD1 (6 bases). Looked up from germline, CDR1 is MDHEN and CDR2 is SYDVKM. This CDR3 has 16 amino acids. V lost 5 bases to trimming and J lost 8 bases, with 19 bases between them.

This clonotype showed up just a few times. The chain links TRBV7-9 to TRBJ1-5, with unresolved D. The V and J ends lost 3 bases and 5 bases respectively, with 8 bases between them. The CDR3 has 13 residues. The germline V gene has CDR1 SEHNR and CDR2 FQNEAQ (reference sequence). CDR3 DNA sequence: TGTGCCAGCAGCTTGACGACTTATCAGCCCCAGCATTTT. The encoded protein is CASSLTTYQPQHF.

The CDR3 here is CASSLTGVGNIQYF. For the CDR3, the DNA is TGTGCCAGCAGTTTAACGGGAGTAGGAAACATTCAGTACTTC. The genes are TRBV12-3 or TRBV12-4 and TRBJ2-4; D perhaps matches TRBD2 (6 bases). There are 14 residues in the CDR3. V lost 2 bases and J 6 bases, leaving 11 bases between the germline ends.

This clonotype was recorded a few times. The V call is TRBV10-3, the J call TRBJ1-5, with TRBD1 as a possible D gene (5 bases). CDR3 length equals 14 residues. The V gene lost 6 bases and the J gene lost 4 bases, with 13 bases spanning the gap. Per the germline V gene, CDR1 is ENHRY and CDR2 is SYGVKD. This CDR3 reads CAISHGAINQPQHF. The CDR3 DNA follows: TGTGCCATCAGCCATGGGGCCATTAATCAGCCCCAGCATTTT.